The 12 T cell receptor beta chains presented below share a single source sample, sequenced in a study of shared clonotypes between healthy human individuals. The data were produced by immunoSEQ multiplex PCR, yet TCRdb's version contains in-frame clones alone and is incomplete. The profile covers more than 1,200,000 clones, with approximately 98.5% appearing a single time and approximately 0.4% taken by the ten largest. Material: naive CD4+ T cells sorted from blood. Subset reported: CD45RA+ positively selected. The source of these receptors is a man aged 30 to 45 in good health.

This sequence joins TRBV6-5 and TRBJ1-2; no clear D. Trimming pared 5 bases from V and 7 bases from J, leaving 11 bases between. The CDR3 runs to 12 residues. Germline-derived CDR1 and CDR2 are MNHEY and SVGAGI. CDR3 bases: TGTGCCAGCAGTGGCCGCTCGGGTGGCTACACCTTC. Encoded protein: CASSGRSGGYTF.

This rearrangement joins TRBV7-9 to TRBJ2-7; 7 bases line up with TRBD2. CDR1 SEHNR and CDR2 FQNEAQ come from the germline V gene (reference sequence). V gave up 5 bases and J gave up 6 bases; unmatched junction bases: 19. This CDR3 is built from 17 residues. CDR3 nucleotides: TGTGCCAGCAGCCCCCCTGTTCCGGGACTAAGTTCGGGCGAGCAGTACTTC. This translates into CASSPPVPGLSSGEQYF.

The chain is built from TRBV28 and TRBJ2-3, with D tentatively TRBD2 (5 bases). The V end was cut by 10 bases, the J end by 2 bases, with 16 bases between. The length of the CDR3 is 14 residues. Germline V gives CDR1 MDHEN, CDR2 SYDVKM. The CDR3 region is CATNRASYTDTQYF. DNA for the CDR3: TGTGCCACAAATAGGGCTAGCTACACAGATACGCAGTATTTT.

This sequence joins TRBV28 and TRBJ1-5; 8 nucleotides align to TRBD1. In germline, CDR1 is MDHEN, CDR2 SYDVKM. V shed 5 bases, J shed 5 bases, and the junction held 8 bases outside the gene matches. The CDR3 covers 15 residues. CDR3 bases: TGTGCCAGCAGTACAGCGGACAGGGATCATCAGCCCCAGCATTTT. Amino acids: CASSTADRDHQPQHF.

Comments on this clone: Other DNA sequences from this sample encode an identical CDR3 as well. J is TRBJ2-7 and V is TRBV5-1, with 10 bases fitting TRBD2. CDR1 is SGHRS, CDR2 YFSETQ, per germline. CDR3 length equals 15 residues. V dropped 0 bases and J dropped 3; count of bases not matched to a gene: 3. CDR3 sequence: CASSLVAGGRYEQYF. For the CDR3, the DNA is TGCGCCAGCAGCTTGGTAGCGGGAGGCCGCTACGAGCAGTACTTC.

V gene TRBV2 combines with J gene TRBJ1-5; 7 nucleotides match TRBD1. This CDR3 comprises 14 residues. Trimming at V came to 7 bases and at J to 4 bases, leaving 7 bases not matched to a gene. Looked up from germline, CDR1 is SNHLY and CDR2 is FYNNEI. CDR3 in amino acids: CASNPQGPNQPQHF. The CDR3 nucleotides read TGTGCCAGCAACCCACAGGGGCCAAATCAGCCCCAGCATTTT. The complete variable domain, with remaining parts taken from reference TRBV2 and TRBJ1-5, reads EPEVTQTPSHQVTQMGQEVILRCVPISNHLYFYWYRQILGQKVEFLVSFYNNEISEKSEIFDDQFSVERPDGSNFTLKIRSTKLEDSAMYFCASNPQGPNQPQHFGDGTRLSIL.

The chain combines TRBV4-3 with TRBJ2-7; D may correspond to TRBD1 or TRBD2 (7 bases each). Germline V gives CDR1 LGHNA, CDR2 YSLEER. Trimming shortened V by 3 bases and J by 5 bases, and 14 bases separated the two germline ends. This CDR3 comprises 14 residues. Here the CDR3 reads CASSQGRGRDEQYF. The CDR3 DNA sequence: TGCGCCAGCAGCCAGGGGAGGGGGCGCGACGAGCAGTACTTC.

Note on this clone: The same CDR3 arises from other DNA sequences in this sample as well. This sequence joins TRBV5-1 and TRBJ1-2; no reliable D call. Trimming took 0 bases from V and 2 from J, leaving 5 bases between them. The V gene's germline CDR1 is SGHRS and CDR2 YFSETQ. The CDR3 sequence is 13 residues long. CDR3 nucleotides: TGCGCCAGCAGCTTGGCAGGAAACTATGGCTACACCTTC. Its protein is CASSLAGNYGYTF.

The chain employs TRBV2 and TRBJ2-3; 7 nucleotides agree with TRBD1. From germline, CDR1 is SNHLY and CDR2 FYNNEI. The CDR3 covers 15 residues. J gave up 6 bases and V 7 bases, and 13 bases lay outside the gene matches. CDR3 amino acids: CASMTVQGSVDTQYF. The CDR3 DNA follows: TGTGCCAGCATGACGGTACAGGGGTCCGTCGATACGCAGTATTTT.

V usage is TRBV5-8 and J usage is TRBJ1-1; D gene uncertain. CDR3 length: 12 residues. Germline loops: CDR1 SGHTS, CDR2 YDEGEE. V shed 4 bases and J shed 7 bases, with 11 bases lying between them. As DNA, the CDR3 is TGTGCCAGCAGCCTATCTGAGTTTGAAGCTTTCTTT. As protein: CASSLSEFEAFF.

This CDR3 is CASSFVGTLSSYEQYF. The CDR3 DNA reads as TGTGCCAGCAGTTTCGTGGGAACCTTGAGCTCCTACGAGCAGTACTTC. V gene TRBV28 combines with J gene TRBJ2-7, with D unresolved. Per the germline V gene, CDR1 is MDHEN and CDR2 is SYDVKM. The V gene lost 3 bases and the J gene lost 0 bases, with 15 bases spanning the gap. The CDR3 loop spans 16 amino acids.

J is TRBJ2-2 and V is TRBV14, with D maybe TRBD2 (6 bases). V lost 0 bases, J lost 6 bases, and 20 bases lay in between. Looked up from germline, CDR1 is SGHDN and CDR2 is FVKESK. The CDR3 consists of 18 residues. CDR3 in amino acids: CASSQDISPTRRAGELFF. CDR3 DNA: TGTGCCAGCAGCCAAGATATCTCCCCAACCCGGAGGGCCGGGGAGCTGTTTTTT.